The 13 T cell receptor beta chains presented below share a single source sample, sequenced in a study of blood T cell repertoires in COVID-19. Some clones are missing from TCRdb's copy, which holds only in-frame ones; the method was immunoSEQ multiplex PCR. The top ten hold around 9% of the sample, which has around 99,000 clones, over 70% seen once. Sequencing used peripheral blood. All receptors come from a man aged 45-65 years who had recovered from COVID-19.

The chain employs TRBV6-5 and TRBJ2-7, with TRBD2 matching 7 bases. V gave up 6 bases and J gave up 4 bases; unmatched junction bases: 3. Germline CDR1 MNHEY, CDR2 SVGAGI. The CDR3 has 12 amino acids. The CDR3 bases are TGTGCCAGCAGGCGGGAGTCGTACGAGCAGTACTTC. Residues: CASRRESYEQYF.

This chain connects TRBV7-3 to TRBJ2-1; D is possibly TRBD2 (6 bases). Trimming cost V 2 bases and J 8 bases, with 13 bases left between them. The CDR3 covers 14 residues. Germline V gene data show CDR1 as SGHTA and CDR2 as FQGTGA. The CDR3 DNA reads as TGTGCCAGCAGCTTATCGGGGGATCGGGATGAGCAGTTCTTC. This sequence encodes CASSLSGDRDEQFF.

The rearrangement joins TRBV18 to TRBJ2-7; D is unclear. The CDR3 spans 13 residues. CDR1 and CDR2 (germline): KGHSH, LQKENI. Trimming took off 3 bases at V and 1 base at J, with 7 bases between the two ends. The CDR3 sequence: CASSPAISYEQYF. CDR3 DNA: TGTGCCAGCTCACCTGCGATATCCTACGAGCAGTACTTC. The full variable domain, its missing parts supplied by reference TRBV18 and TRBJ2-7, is NAGVMQNPRHLVRRRGQEARLRCSPMKGHSHVYWYRQLPEEGLKFMVYLQKENIIDESGMPKERFSAEFPKEGPSILRIQQVVRGDSAAYFCASSPAISYEQYFGPGTRLTVT.

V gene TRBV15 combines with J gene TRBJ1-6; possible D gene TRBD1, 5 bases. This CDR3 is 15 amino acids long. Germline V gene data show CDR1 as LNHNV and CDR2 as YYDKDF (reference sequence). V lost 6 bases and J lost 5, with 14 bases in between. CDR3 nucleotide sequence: TGTGCCACCAGATCCCGGACGGGGGATAATTCACCCCTCCACTTT. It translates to CATRSRTGDNSPLHF.

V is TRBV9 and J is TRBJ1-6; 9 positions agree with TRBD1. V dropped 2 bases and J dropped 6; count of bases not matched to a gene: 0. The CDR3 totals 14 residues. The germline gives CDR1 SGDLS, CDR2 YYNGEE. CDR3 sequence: CASSVTGGNSPLHF. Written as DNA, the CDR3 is TGTGCCAGCAGCGTGACAGGGGGTAATTCACCCCTCCACTTT.

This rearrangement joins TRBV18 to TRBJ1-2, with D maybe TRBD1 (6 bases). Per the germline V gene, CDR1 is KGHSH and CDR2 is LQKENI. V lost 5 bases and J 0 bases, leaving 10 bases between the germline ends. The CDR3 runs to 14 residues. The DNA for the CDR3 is TGTGCCAGCTCATCAGGGACAACTAACTATGGCTACACCTTC. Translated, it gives CASSSGTTNYGYTF. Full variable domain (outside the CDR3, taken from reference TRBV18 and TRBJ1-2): NAGVMQNPRHLVRRRGQEARLRCSPMKGHSHVYWYRQLPEEGLKFMVYLQKENIIDESGMPKERFSAEFPKEGPSILRIQQVVRGDSAAYFCASSSGTTNYGYTFGSGTRLTVV.

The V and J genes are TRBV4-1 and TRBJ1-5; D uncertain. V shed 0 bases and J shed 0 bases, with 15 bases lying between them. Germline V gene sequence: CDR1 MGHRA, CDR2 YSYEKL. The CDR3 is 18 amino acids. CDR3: CASSQEWEGRYSNQPQHF. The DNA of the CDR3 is TGCGCCAGCAGCCAAGAATGGGAGGGCCGATATAGCAATCAGCCCCAGCATTTT.

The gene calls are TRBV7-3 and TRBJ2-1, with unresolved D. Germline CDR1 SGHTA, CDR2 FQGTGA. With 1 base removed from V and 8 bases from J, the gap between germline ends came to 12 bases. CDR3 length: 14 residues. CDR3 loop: CASSLNAMSHEQFF. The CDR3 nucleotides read TGTGCCAGCAGCTTAAACGCGATGTCCCATGAGCAGTTCTTC.

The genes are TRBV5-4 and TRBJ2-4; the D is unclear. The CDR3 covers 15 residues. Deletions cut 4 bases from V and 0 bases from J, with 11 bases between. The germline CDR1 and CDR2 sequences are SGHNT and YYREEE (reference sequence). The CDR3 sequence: CASSTDMLAKNIQYF. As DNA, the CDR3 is TGTGCCAGCAGCACCGACATGCTAGCCAAAAACATTCAGTACTTC.

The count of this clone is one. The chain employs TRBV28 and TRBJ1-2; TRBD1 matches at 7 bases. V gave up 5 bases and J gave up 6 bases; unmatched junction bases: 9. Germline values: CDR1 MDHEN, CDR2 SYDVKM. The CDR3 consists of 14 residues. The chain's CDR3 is CASSLGGRVDGYTF. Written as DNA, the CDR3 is TGTGCCAGCAGTCTAGGGGGCCGAGTCGATGGCTACACCTTC.

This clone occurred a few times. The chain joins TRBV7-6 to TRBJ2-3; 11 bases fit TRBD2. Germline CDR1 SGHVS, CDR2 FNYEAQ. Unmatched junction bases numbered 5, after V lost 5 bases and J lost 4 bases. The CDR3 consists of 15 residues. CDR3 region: CASSNLAGGADTQYF. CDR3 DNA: TGTGCCAGCAGCAATCTAGCGGGGGGTGCAGATACGCAGTATTTT.

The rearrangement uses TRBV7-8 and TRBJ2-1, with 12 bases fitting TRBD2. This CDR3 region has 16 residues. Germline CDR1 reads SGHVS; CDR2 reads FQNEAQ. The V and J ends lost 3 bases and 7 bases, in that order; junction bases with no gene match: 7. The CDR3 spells CASSFGLAGFFNEQFF. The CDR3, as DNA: TGTGCCAGCAGCTTTGGACTAGCGGGGTTTTTTAATGAGCAGTTCTTC.

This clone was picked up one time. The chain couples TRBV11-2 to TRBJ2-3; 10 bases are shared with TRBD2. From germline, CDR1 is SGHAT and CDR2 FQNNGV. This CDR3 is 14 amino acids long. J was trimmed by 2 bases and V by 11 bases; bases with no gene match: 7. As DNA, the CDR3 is TGTGCCGTTGCTAGCGGGAGATCCACAGATACGCAGTATTTT. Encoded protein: CAVASGRSTDTQYF.